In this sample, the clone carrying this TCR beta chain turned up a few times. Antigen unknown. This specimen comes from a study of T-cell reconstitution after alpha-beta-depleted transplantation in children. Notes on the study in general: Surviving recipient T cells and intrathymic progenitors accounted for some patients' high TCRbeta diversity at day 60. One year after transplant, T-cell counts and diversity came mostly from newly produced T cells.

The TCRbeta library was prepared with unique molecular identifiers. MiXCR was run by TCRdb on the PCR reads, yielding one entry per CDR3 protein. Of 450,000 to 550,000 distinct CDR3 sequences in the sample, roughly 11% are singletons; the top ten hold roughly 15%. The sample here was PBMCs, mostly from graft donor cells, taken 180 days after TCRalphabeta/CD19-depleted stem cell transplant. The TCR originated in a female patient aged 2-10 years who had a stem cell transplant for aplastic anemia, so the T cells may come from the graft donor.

CDR3 DNA sequence: TGCAGTGCTAGATCCCTTGGCGGGACACCCTATGGCTACACCTTC. Translated: CSARSLGGTPYGYTF. This chain joins TRBV20-1 and TRBJ1-2; maybe TRBD1 (6 bases). CDR1 and CDR2 (germline): DFQATT, SNEGSKA (reference sequence). The ends were cut back, 2 bases at V and 4 bases at J, with 17 bases in the middle. This CDR3 has 15 amino acids.